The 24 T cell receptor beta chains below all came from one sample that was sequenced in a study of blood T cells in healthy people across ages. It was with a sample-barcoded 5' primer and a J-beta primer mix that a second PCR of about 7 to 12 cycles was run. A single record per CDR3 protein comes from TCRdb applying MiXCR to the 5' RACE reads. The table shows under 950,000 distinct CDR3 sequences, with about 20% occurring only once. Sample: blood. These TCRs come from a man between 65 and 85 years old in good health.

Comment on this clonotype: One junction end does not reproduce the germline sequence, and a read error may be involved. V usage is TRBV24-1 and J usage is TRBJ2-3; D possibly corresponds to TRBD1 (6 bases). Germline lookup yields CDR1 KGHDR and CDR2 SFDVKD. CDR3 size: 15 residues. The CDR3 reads CATSDPGVRTDTQCF. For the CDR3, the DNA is TGTGCCACCAGTGATCCCGGGGTCAGGACAGATACGCAGTGTTTT.

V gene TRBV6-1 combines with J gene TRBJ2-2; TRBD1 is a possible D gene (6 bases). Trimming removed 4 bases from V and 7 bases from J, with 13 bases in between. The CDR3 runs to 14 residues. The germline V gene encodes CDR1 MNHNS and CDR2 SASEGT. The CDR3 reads CASSVHRDLGELFF. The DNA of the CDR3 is TGTGCCAGCAGTGTTCACAGGGATCTCGGGGAGCTGTTTTTT.

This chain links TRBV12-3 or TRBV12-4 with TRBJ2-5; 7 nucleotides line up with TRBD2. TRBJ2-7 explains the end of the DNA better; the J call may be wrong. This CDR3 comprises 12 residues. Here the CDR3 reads CASSLTSLEQYF. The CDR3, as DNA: TGTGCCAGCAGCCTGACTAGCCTCGAGCAGTACTTC.

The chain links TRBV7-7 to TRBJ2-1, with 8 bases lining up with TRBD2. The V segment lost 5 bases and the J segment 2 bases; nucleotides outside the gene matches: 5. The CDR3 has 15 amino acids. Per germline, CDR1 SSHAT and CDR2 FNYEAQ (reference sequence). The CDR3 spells CASSISGETYNEQFF. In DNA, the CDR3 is TGTGCCAGCAGCATTAGCGGGGAGACCTACAATGAGCAGTTCTTC.

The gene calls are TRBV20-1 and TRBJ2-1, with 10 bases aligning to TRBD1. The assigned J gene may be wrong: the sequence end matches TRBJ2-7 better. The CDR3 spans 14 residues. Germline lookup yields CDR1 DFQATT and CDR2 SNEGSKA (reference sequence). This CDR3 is CSARTGGPSYEQYF. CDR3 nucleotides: TGCAGTGCAAGGACAGGGGGTCCTTCCTACGAGCAGTACTTC.

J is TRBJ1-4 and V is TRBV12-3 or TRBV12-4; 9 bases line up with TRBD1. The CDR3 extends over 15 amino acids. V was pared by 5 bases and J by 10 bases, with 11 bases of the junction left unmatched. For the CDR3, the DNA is TGTGCCAGCAGTACCACAGGGGGCAGGGCGGGAAAACTGTTTTTT. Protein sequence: CASSTTGGRAGKLFF.

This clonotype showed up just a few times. This CDR3 is CASSLDPESPLHF. In DNA, the CDR3 is TGCGCCAGCAGCTTGGACCCGGAATCACCCCTCCACTTT. The rearrangement joins TRBV5-1 to TRBJ1-6, with D unclear. The CDR3 loop spans 13 amino acids. V lost 0 bases to trimming and J lost 10 bases, with 8 bases between them. In germline, CDR1 is SGHRS, CDR2 YFSETQ.

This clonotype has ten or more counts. The CDR3 spells CASRQGQGVGQPQHF. CDR3 coding DNA: TGTGCCAGCAGACAGGGACAGGGGGTCGGGCAGCCCCAGCATTTT. The V gene is TRBV5-8, the J gene TRBJ1-5, with 11 nucleotides matching TRBD1. V lost 5 bases and J lost 7; bases outside the gene matches: 8. Germline-derived CDR1 and CDR2 are SGHTS and YDEGEE. The CDR3 is made up of 15 amino acids.

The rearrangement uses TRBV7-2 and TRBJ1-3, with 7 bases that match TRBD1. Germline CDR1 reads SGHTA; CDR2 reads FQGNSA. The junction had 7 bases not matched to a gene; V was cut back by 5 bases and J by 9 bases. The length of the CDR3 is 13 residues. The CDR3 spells CASSPGTAGTIYF. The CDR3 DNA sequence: TGTGCCAGCAGCCCTGGGACAGCGGGCACCATATATTTT.

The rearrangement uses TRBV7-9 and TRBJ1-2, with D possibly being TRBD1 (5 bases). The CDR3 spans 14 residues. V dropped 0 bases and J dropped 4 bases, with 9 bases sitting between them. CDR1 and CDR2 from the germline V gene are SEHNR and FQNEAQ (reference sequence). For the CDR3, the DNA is TGTGCCAGCAGCTTAGCTAGGGGTCCCTATGGCTACACCTTC. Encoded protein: CASSLARGPYGYTF.

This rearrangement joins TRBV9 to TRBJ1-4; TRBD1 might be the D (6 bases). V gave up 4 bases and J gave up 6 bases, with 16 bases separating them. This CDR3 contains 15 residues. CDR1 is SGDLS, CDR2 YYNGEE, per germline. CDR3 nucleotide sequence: TGTGCCAGCAGCATTGCAGGGGTCGAGTATGAAAAACTGTTTTTT. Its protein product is CASSIAGVEYEKLFF.

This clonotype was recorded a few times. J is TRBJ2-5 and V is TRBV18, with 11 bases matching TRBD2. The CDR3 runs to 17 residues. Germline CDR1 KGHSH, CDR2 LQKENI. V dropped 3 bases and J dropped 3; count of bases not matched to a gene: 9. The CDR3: CASSPGILAGAEETQYF. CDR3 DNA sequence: TGTGCCAGCTCACCGGGTATACTAGCGGGGGCTGAAGAGACCCAGTACTTC.

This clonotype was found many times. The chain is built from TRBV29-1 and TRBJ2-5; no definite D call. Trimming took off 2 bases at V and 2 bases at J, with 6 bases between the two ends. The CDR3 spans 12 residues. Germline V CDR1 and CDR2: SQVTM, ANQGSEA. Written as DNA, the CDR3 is TGCAGCGTTGAACAGAATCAAGAGACCCAGTACTTC. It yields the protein CSVEQNQETQYF.

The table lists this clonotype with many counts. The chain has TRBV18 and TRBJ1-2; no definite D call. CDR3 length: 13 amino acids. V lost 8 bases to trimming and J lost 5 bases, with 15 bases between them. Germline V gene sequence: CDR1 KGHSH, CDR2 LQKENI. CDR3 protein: CASSPSGGYGYTF. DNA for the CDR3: TGTGCCAGCAGCCCCTCGGGAGGTTATGGCTACACCTTC.

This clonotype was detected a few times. The CDR3 here is CASSLALLAGRGYEQYF. DNA of the CDR3: TGTGCCAGCAGTTTAGCCCTTCTGGCGGGTAGAGGCTACGAGCAGTACTTC. The chain couples TRBV12-3 or TRBV12-4 to TRBJ2-7; D is possibly TRBD2 (5 bases). V lost 0 bases, J lost 3 bases, and 18 bases lay in between. The CDR3 has 17 amino acids.

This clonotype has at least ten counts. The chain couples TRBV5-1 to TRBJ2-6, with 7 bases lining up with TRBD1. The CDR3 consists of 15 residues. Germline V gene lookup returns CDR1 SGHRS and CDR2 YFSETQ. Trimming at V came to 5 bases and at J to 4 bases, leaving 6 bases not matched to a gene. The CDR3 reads CASRHDRAGANVLTF. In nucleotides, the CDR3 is TGCGCCAGCAGACATGACAGGGCCGGGGCCAACGTCCTGACTTTC.

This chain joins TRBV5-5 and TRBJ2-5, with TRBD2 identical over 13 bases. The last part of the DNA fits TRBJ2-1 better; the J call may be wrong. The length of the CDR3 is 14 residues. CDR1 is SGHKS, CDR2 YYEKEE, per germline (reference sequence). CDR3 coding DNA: TGTGCCAGCGATACTAGCGGGGGGGCCGCTGAGCAGTTCTTC. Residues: CASDTSGGAAEQFF.

CDR3 nucleotide sequence: TGCAGTGCTAGAGATCTCGGCTCCTACAATGAGCAGTTCTTC. It yields the protein CSARDLGSYNEQFF. The gene calls are TRBV20-1 and TRBJ2-1; D uncertain. V was cut by 0 bases and J by 0 bases, with 6 bases left in between. Per germline, CDR1 DFQATT and CDR2 SNEGSKA (reference sequence). The CDR3 runs to 14 residues.

Written as DNA, the CDR3 is TGTGCCAGCTCACCAGGGGAAGGAGCTAATGAAAAACTGTTTTTT. It translates to CASSPGEGANEKLFF. The chain is built from TRBV18 and TRBJ1-4; D gene unclear. Germline CDR1 reads KGHSH; CDR2 reads LQKENI. The CDR3 has 15 residues. V lost 2 bases, J lost 3 bases, and 10 bases lay in between.

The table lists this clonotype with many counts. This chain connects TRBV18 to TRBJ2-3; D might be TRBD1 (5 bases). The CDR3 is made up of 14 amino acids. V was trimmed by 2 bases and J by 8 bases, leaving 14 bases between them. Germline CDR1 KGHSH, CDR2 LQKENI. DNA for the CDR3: TGTGCCAGCTCACCAGAAAGGACCAGGGTTACGCAGTATTTT. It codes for CASSPERTRVTQYF.

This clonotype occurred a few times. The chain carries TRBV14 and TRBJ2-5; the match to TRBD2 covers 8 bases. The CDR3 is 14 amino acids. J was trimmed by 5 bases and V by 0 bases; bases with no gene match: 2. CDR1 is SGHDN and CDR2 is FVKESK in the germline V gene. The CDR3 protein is CASSQERGAETQYF. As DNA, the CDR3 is TGTGCCAGCAGCCAAGAGCGGGGGGCGGAGACCCAGTACTTC.

DNA of the CDR3: TGTGCCAGCGGCCCGGGACATACCTACGAGCAGTACTTC. Translating it yields CASGPGHTYEQYF. The chain joins TRBV12-3 or TRBV12-4 to TRBJ2-7, with D possibly being TRBD1 (6 bases). Trimming took off 8 bases at V and 2 bases at J, with 13 bases between the two ends. This CDR3 has 13 amino acids.

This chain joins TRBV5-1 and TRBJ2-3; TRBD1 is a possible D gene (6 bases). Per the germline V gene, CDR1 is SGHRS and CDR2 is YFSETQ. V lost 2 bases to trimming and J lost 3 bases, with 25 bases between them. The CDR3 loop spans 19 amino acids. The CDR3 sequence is CASSFDPSRGVGLTDTQYF. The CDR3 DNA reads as TGCGCCAGCAGCTTCGACCCTTCCAGGGGAGTTGGCCTAACAGATACGCAGTATTTT. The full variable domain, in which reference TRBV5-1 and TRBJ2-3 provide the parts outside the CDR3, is KAGVTQTPRYLIKTRGQQVTLSCSPISGHRSVSWYQQTPGQGLQFLFEYFSETQRNKGNFPGRFSGRQFSNSRSEMNVSTLELGDSALYLCASSFDPSRGVGLTDTQYFGPGTRLTVL.

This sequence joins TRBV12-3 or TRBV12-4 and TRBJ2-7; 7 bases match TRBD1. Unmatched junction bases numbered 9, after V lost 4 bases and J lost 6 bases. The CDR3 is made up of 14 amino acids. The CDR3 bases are TGTGCCAGCAGTTCCGGGACAGTACTGGGCGAGCAGTACGTC. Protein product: CASSSGTVLGEQYV.